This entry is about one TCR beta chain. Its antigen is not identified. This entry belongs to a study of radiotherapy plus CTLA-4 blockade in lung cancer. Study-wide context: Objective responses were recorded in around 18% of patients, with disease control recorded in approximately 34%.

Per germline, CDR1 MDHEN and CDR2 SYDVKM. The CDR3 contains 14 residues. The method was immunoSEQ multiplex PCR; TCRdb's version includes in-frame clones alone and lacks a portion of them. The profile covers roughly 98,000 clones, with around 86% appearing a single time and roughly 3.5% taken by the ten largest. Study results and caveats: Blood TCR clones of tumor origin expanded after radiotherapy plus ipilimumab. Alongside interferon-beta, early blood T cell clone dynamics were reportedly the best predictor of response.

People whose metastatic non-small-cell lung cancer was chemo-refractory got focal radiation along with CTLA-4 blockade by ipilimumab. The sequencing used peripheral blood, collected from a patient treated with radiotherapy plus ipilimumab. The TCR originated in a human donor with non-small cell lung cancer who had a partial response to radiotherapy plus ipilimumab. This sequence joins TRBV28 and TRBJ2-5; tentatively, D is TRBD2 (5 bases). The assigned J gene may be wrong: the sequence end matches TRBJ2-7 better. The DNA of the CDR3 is TGTGCCAGCAACATGGTTAGCGCCTCCTACGAGCAGTACTTC. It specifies CASNMVSASYEQYF.